This T cell receptor beta chain was recorded in a study of identifying expanded T cells in peripheral blood. Whole-study results and caveats: Technical replicates showed about 1.1 changed clones; approximately 2 weeks roughly 16; four weeks 19.

The germline CDR1 and CDR2 sequences are KGHSH and LQKENI. The CDR3 length is 15 residues. The J segment lost 4 bases and the V segment lost 4 bases, leaving 5 bases of the junction unmatched. The method was immunoSEQ multiplex PCR; TCRdb's version includes in-frame clones alone and lacks a portion of them. Of under 150,000 clones listed, around nine tenths are singletons. This clone was counted many times. Its antigen remains unidentified. Sequencing used blood. The chain is built from TRBV18 and TRBJ1-4; the match to TRBD1 covers 8 bases. The TCR originated in a person aged 18 to 75 in good health. The CDR3 here is CASSLQGAVNEKLFF. As DNA, the CDR3 is TGTGCCAGCTCACTGCAGGGGGCTGTTAATGAAAAACTGTTTTTT.